The 16 T cell receptor beta chains listed next were all sequenced from one sample in a study of identical twins. TCRdb reanalysed the 5' RACE reads using MiXCR and keeps one entry per CDR3 protein. This sample has about 240,000 distinct CDR3 sequences; more than 9.5% occur once, and the top ten carry about 3.9%. The same data also contributed to another study, on yellow fever vaccine responses in identical twins.

The sample was memory (CD45RO+) T cells sorted from blood. The receptor set was obtained from a woman between 18 and 29 years old in good health.

This sequence joins TRBV20-1 and TRBJ1-2; D may be TRBD1 (5 bases). This CDR3 has 14 amino acids. Germline CDR1 DFQATT, CDR2 SNEGSKA (reference sequence). The V and J ends lost 6 bases and 5 bases respectively, with 19 bases between them. DNA of the CDR3: TGCAGTGCCCCCCTAGAGGGGTCAAGTTATGGCTACACCTTC. The encoded protein is CSAPLEGSSYGYTF.

This clonotype was detected only a few times. This chain connects TRBV20-1 to TRBJ2-7; 10 bases are shared with TRBD2. V shed 3 bases, J shed 4 bases, and the junction held 9 bases outside the gene matches. Germline loops: CDR1 DFQATT, CDR2 SNEGSKA (reference sequence). The CDR3 runs 15 residues. CDR3 region: CSASPASGSVYEQYF. The CDR3 DNA sequence: TGCAGTGCTAGCCCTGCTAGCGGGAGTGTATACGAGCAGTACTTC.

This rearrangement joins TRBV7-2 to TRBJ2-3, with 8 bases fitting TRBD1. V shed 4 bases, J shed 4 bases, and the junction held 7 bases outside the gene matches. Germline CDR1 SGHTA, CDR2 FQGNSA. CDR3 length: 15 amino acids. Here the CDR3 DNA reads TGTGCCAGCAGCTCCCAGGACAGGGTATCAGATACGCAGTATTTT. Its translation: CASSSQDRVSDTQYF. Complete variable domain (other parts from reference TRBV7-2 and TRBJ2-3): GAGVSQSPSNKVTEKGKDVELRCDPISGHTALYWYRQSLGQGLEFLIYFQGNSAPDKSGLPSDRFSAERTGGSVSTLTIQRTQQEDSAVYLCASSSQDRVSDTQYFGPGTRLTVL.

This clonotype came up a few times. V is TRBV6-5 and J is TRBJ2-7; 7 bases agree with TRBD1. V shed 6 bases, J shed 8 bases, and the junction held 4 bases outside the gene matches. Germline values: CDR1 MNHEY, CDR2 SVGAGI. This CDR3 comprises 11 residues. The CDR3 bases are TGTGCCAGCAGAAAGGGGGCTCAGCAGTACTTC. Protein product: CASRKGAQQYF.

Only a few counts were recorded for this clonotype. The chain uses TRBV28 and TRBJ2-5, with 7 bases lining up with TRBD1. CDR1 and CDR2 from the germline V gene are MDHEN and SYDVKM. The V segment lost 4 bases and the J segment 5 bases; nucleotides outside the gene matches: 13. The CDR3 extends over 16 amino acids. The CDR3 spells CASSSSTGFGSETQYF. For the CDR3, the DNA is TGTGCCAGCAGTTCCTCGACAGGGTTCGGTTCGGAGACCCAGTACTTC.

The chain carries TRBV28 and TRBJ1-1; D gene unclear. Germline CDR1 MDHEN, CDR2 SYDVKM. Trimming stripped 2 bases from V and 4 bases from J, with 8 bases between. The CDR3 sequence is 13 residues long. DNA for the CDR3: TGTGCCAGCAGTTTAATCGGTAGCACTGAAGCTTTCTTT. Its translation is CASSLIGSTEAFF.

This clonotype showed up just a few times. The chain couples TRBV12-3 or TRBV12-4 to TRBJ2-7; 15 positions agree with TRBD2. The junction had 8 bases not matched to a gene; V was cut back by 3 bases and J by 5 bases. The CDR3 extends over 17 amino acids. The CDR3 bases are TGTGCCAGCAGTTTCCGGACTAGCGGGAGGGGGGGAGACGAGCAGTACTTC. Its translation is CASSFRTSGRGGDEQYF.

Worth noting for this clonotype: A much larger clone sits a single nucleotide away, making a read error possible. This chain links TRBV29-1 with TRBJ1-3; TRBD1 agrees at 9 bases. This CDR3 comprises 13 residues. Per germline, CDR1 SQVTM and CDR2 ANQGSEA. V shed 8 bases and J 2 bases; nucleotides not matched to a gene: 4. CDR3 sequence (DNA): TGCAGCCCCGGGACAGGGCCTGGAAACACCATATATTTT. Amino acids: CSPGTGPGNTIYF.

In this sample, this clonotype turned up a few times. The chain carries TRBV3-1 and TRBJ2-5; 9 bases are a match to TRBD2. The CDR3 totals 16 residues. V gave up 1 base and J gave up 3 bases; unmatched junction bases: 6. The germline V gene has CDR1 LGHDT and CDR2 YNNKEL (reference sequence). The CDR3 sequence is CASSQAGRGREETQYF. The DNA for the CDR3 is TGTGCCAGCAGCCAAGCAGGGCGCGGGAGGGAAGAGACCCAGTACTTC.

Many counts were recorded for this clonotype. The chain recombines TRBV5-1 with TRBJ1-6; no reliable D call. The CDR3 is 14 amino acids. The V end was cut by 2 bases, the J end by 7 bases, with 10 bases between. Germline V gene sequence: CDR1 SGHRS, CDR2 YFSETQ. Here the CDR3 DNA reads TGCGCCAGCAGCTTCCGGGGAGAAAATTCACCCCTCCACTTT. Its protein is CASSFRGENSPLHF.

This clonotype was seen only a few times. An end of the junction differs from the germline gene, which may be a read error. The chain carries TRBV6-5 and TRBJ1-1, with unresolved D. The CDR3 is 14 amino acids. Germline CDR1 is MNHEY and CDR2 is SVGAGI. The CDR3 nucleotides are TGTGCCAGCAGTTACCCTAATGTCGAAGGTGAAGTTTTCTTT. Its translation: CASSYPNVEGEVFF.

This clonotype was found a few times. The gene calls are TRBV29-1 and TRBJ2-1; 10 nucleotides line up with TRBD2. The CDR3 has 15 amino acids. Germline V gene data show CDR1 as SQVTM and CDR2 as ANQGSEA. The V and J ends lost 3 bases and 7 bases, in that order; junction bases with no gene match: 9. As DNA, the CDR3 is TGCAGCGTTGATCAAGCGGGAGGGCCAGTGAATGAGCAGTTCTTC. Translated: CSVDQAGGPVNEQFF.

A few counts support this clonotype. Here the CDR3 reads CASSGGLAGTYEQYF. DNA of the CDR3: TGCGCCAGCAGCGGCGGACTAGCGGGGACCTACGAGCAGTACTTC. The gene calls are TRBV5-1 and TRBJ2-7, with TRBD2 matching over 12 bases. The germline V gene has CDR1 SGHRS and CDR2 YFSETQ. Trimming removed 4 bases from V and 2 bases from J; junction bases left unmatched: 4. This CDR3 region has 15 residues.

This clonotype has only a few counts. V is TRBV6-2 or TRBV6-3 and J is TRBJ2-2; no clear D. The CDR3 length is 11 residues. V was cut by 6 bases and J by 6 bases, with 5 bases left in between. Germline CDR1 reads MNHEY; CDR2 reads SVGEGT. The CDR3 sequence: CASSAPGELFF. In DNA form, the CDR3 reads TGTGCCAGCAGCGCACCCGGGGAGCTGTTTTTT.

The chain employs TRBV28 and TRBJ2-1; 11 nucleotides agree with TRBD2. The germline V gene encodes CDR1 MDHEN and CDR2 SYDVKM. The CDR3 runs to 15 residues. After removal of 6 bases from V and 8 bases from J, the junction contained 9 bases not matched to a gene. CDR3 in DNA: TGTGCCAGCAGCCCGGCACTAGCGGGAGCCGATGAGCAGTTCTTC. Protein sequence: CASSPALAGADEQFF.

This clonotype was seen more than once but under ten times. This sequence joins TRBV11-2 and TRBJ2-1; 9 bases agree with TRBD1. The CDR3 length is 15 residues. Germline V lookup: CDR1 SGHAT, CDR2 FQNNGV. Germline trimming cut 6 bases from V and 5 bases from J; bases unmatched to any gene: 8. CDR3 in DNA: TGTGCCAGCAGGCTGGGACAGGGCGTACACAATGAGCAGTTCTTC. It encodes CASRLGQGVHNEQFF.